Described below is a single T cell receptor beta chain sequence and its context. No cognate antigen has been identified for it. No much larger clone exists at a distance of one base, and base qualities are not known. This entry belongs to a study of shared clonotypes between healthy human individuals (dated by TCRdb to the early 2020s). For context, the study as a whole: Two women and a few men aged 18 to 49 years were included in the cohort. Per donor, three plates each were used for CD4 naive and CD4 memory, two for CD8 naive, and one for CD8 memory. To increase sequencing depth and limit assay-specific biases, different laboratories used diverse techniques to prepare libraries and sequence TCR repertoires. To estimate repertoire size and how much clonotype sharing occurs between individuals, the study deeply sequenced the blood TCR repertoires of five healthy adults. Each donor's leukapheresis produced roughly between roughly 0.85 and 9 billion PBMCs. Paper-wide results and their limitations: Because the study included a small number of donors, the genetic and exposure-history diversity represented was limited. Estimated clonotype richness was generally larger for naive than for memory subsets. Incomplete sequencing was indicated by rarefaction of sorted-subset datasets, despite the large sequencing depth. Sharing across several donors was observed for roughly 5% of naive CD4, less than 4% of naive CD8, over 2% of memory CD4, and roughly 0.43% of memory CD8 clonotypes. Based on pairwise subsampling, the degree of clonotype sharing among donors was expected to be affected by sequencing depth. Compared with non-shared clonotypes, the clonotypes found in all four sorted-subset donors had higher generation probabilities. Sampling was restricted to blood, and TCR repertoires in tissue are likely to differ from TCR repertoires in blood.

Healthy HIV-negative adults with no recently reported acute infections or vaccinations were included as donors. Only Caucasian adults living in Nashville, Tennessee, USA were represented among the donors. The CD8 memory samples were a combination of magnetically selected CD45RO+ cells and CCR7-negative CD45RA+ effector memory (TemRA) cells. Blood was obtained by leukapheresis, after which PBMCs were separated by Ficoll-Histopaque density gradient centrifugation and cryopreserved in liquid nitrogen vapor phase. Analytical flow cytometry was used to check the purity and quantity of every magnetically sorted T cell population. Genomic DNA was isolated from every sorted fraction and measured by UV absorbance on a Nanodrop 2000c. Using the deep immunoSEQ assay, multiplex PCR amplified TCR CDR3 regions from genomic DNA. Genomic DNA extracted from each cell subset was distributed evenly over all wells of several immunoSEQ 96-well plates, and each plate served as one replicate. For sorted subsets, around 0.2 ug genomic DNA, equal to tens of thousands of T cell genomes, was loaded into each replicate PCR. Purified libraries were quantified with a Qubit 3.0 fluorometer, sized on a Bioanalyzer 2100, and re-quantified with the KAPA Library Quantification kit. Every immunoSEQ 96-well plate was sequenced on a separate single-read 150-cycle Illumina NextSeq 550 flow cell. The paper's processing steps were these. Because the immunoSEQ output held only junctional sequences and lacked quality scores, the filtering could not match the filtering applied to full-length reads. Sequences were annotated with PyIR, a Python wrapper for IgBLAST v1.9, and V/J genes and CDR3 were assigned using IMGT germline references. Reads were filtered out if the reads had weak V/J assignments (E-value above 1e-6), no CDR3, stop codons, out-of-frame junctions, or ambiguous translated residues. V3J clonotypes were defined as sequences sharing the same inferred V gene, J gene, and CDR3 amino acid sequence. Percentage overlap between repertoires was calculated by dividing the number of shared unique clonotypes by the size of the smaller repertoire. Repertoire richness was assessed with RTK rarefaction, the Chao1 estimator, and Recon v2.1 estimates of unobserved clonotypes. Generation probabilities were computed with OLGA for all TCRbeta clonotypes obtained by the gDNA method from several donors. The immuneACCESS repertoire file appears here via TCRdb, limited to in-frame rearrangements. These files lack a portion of the clones; in checked studies, under half of the deficit traces to unresolved V genes, and the cause of the others is not known. V, J and clone size were drawn from that table, and D and trimming were deduced from the DNA. In all, the sample holds approximately 120,000 clones, and around 65% of those were seen once. The ten largest clones add up to 24% of the sample.

In the germline V gene, CDR1 corresponds to SNHLY and CDR2 to FYNNEI. Relative to germline, V is 1 base shorter and J is 2 bases shorter, with 12 bases between their ends. The CDR3, cysteine through phenylalanine, is 16 amino acids long. Only CDR3 DNA remains: 48 bases, in frame from the first base. The TCR sequence derives from a woman between 25 and 40 years old in good health. In this chain, TRBV2 is recombined with TRBJ2-1; a weak D assignment points to TRBD2 (5 bases agree). Input material: memory CD8+ T cells sorted from blood. According to the study, the label for this sample's cell subset or site signals: CD45RO+ cells pooled with CCR7-negative TemRA cells. The sequenced DNA: TGTGCCAGCAGTGAAGGGGGTTACGGGGCCTACAATGAGCAGTTCTTC. This is translated as CASSEGGYGAYNEQFF.